This TCR beta chain was identified in a study of cytomegalovirus exposure and HLA in healthy donors. Trimming pared 3 bases from V and 6 bases from J, leaving 15 bases between. The CDR3 loop spans 15 amino acids. Germline V gene data show CDR1 as SGHRS and CDR2 as YFSETQ. The study ran its PCR with 60 Vbeta and 13 Jbeta primers. Assay used: immunoSEQ multiplex PCR; TCRdb lists only in-frame clones, some missing. The sample includes some 160,000 clones, approximately 88% of them seen just once. As concerns this clone: Its specificity is not known.

Points from the study as a whole: Reports credit the classifier with highly specific, highly sensitive diagnosis of cytomegalovirus status. Roughly uniform sequencing depth across donors was assumed, possibly incorrectly. One later analysis reportedly identified an Asian-associated ancestry cluster that showed fewer N-insertions than the approximately 700-donor mean. Sequences of the TCR beta chain were said to predict the HLA-A and HLA-B alleles of most subjects accurately.

The sequenced sample was PBMCs. This receptor was identified in a woman aged 18-29 years in good health and CMV-seronegative. The genes are TRBV5-1 and TRBJ1-4; D may be TRBD1 (5 bases). The CDR3 DNA reads as TGCGCCAGCAGCTACCTCGGGGGACTCCATGAAAAACTGTTTTTT. Its protein is CASSYLGGLHEKLFF.